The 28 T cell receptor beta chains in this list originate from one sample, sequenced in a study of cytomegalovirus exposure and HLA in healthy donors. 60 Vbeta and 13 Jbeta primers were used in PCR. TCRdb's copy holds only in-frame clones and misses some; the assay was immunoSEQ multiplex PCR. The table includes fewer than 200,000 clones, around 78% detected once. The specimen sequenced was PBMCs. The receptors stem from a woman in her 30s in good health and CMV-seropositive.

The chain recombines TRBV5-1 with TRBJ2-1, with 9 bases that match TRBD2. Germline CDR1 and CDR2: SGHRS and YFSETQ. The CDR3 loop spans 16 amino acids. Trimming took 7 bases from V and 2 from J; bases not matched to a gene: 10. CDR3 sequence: CASRLQREVPYNEQFF. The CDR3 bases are TGCGCCAGCCGCCTCCAGCGGGAGGTGCCCTACAATGAGCAGTTCTTC.

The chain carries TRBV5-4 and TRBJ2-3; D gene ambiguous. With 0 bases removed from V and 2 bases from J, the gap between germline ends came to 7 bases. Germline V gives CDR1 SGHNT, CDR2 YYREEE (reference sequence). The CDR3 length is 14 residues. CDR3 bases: TGTGCCAGCAGCTTGGCACAGTACACAGATACGCAGTATTTT. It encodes CASSLAQYTDTQYF. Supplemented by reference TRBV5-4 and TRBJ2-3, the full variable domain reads ETGVTQSPTHLIKTRGQQVTLRCSSQSGHNTVSWYQQALGQGPQFIFQYYREEENGRGNFPPRFSGLQFPNYSSELNVNALELDDSALYLCASSLAQYTDTQYFGPGTRLTVL.

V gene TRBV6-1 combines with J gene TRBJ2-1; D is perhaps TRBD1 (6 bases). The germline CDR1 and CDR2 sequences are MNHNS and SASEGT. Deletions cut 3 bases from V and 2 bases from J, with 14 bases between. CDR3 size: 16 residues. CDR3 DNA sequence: TGTGCCAGCAGTGACGGAACAGGGCTTCCCTACAATGAGCAGTTCTTC. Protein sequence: CASSDGTGLPYNEQFF.

The CDR3 reads CASSPRTAGGHEQYF. In nucleotides, the CDR3 is TGTGCCAGTAGTCCCCGGACGGCGGGTGGCCACGAGCAGTACTTC. J is TRBJ2-7 and V is TRBV19; tentatively, D is TRBD2 (5 bases). The CDR3 length is 15 residues. Looked up from germline, CDR1 is LNHDA and CDR2 is SQIVND (reference sequence). Trimming left V 5 bases short and J 5 bases short, with 19 bases between.

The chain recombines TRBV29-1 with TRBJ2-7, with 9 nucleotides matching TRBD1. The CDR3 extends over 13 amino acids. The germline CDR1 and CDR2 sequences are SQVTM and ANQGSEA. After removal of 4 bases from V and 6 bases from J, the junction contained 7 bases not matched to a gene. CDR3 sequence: CSVVRDRESEQYF. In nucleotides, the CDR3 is TGCAGCGTTGTACGGGACAGGGAGTCCGAGCAGTACTTC.

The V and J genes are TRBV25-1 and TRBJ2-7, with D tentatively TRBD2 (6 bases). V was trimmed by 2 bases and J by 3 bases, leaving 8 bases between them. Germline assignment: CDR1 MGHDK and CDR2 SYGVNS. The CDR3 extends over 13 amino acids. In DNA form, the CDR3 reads TGTGCCAGCAGTGAACGGGGGTTCTACGAGCAGTACTTC. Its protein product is CASSERGFYEQYF.

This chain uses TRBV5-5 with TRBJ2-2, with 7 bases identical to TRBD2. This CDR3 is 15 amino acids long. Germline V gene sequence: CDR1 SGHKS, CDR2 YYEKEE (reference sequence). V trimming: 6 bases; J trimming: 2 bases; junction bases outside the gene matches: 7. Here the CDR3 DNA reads TGTGCCAGCAACCTACTAGCGAGAAACACCGGGGAGCTGTTTTTT. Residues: CASNLLARNTGELFF.

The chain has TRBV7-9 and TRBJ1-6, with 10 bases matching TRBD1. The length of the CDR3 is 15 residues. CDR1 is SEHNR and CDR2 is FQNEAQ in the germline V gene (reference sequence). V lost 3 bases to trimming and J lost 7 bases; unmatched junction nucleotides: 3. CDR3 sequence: CASSFQTGGNSPLHF. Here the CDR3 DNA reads TGTGCCAGCAGCTTCCAGACAGGGGGCAATTCACCCCTCCACTTT.

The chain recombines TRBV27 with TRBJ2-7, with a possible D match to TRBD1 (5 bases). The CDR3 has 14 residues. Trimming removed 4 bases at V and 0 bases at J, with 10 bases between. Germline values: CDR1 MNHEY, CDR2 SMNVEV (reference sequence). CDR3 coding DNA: TGTGCCAGCAGTTGGTATACAGGCTCCTACGAGCAGTACTTC. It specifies CASSWYTGSYEQYF.

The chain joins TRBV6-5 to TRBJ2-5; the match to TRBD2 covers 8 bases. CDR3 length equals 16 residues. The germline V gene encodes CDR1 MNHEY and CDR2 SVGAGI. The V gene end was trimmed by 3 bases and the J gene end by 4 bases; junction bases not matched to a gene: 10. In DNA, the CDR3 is TGTGCCAGCAGTTATATGCGGGGGGACCCAACAGAGACCCAGTACTTC. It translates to CASSYMRGDPTETQYF.

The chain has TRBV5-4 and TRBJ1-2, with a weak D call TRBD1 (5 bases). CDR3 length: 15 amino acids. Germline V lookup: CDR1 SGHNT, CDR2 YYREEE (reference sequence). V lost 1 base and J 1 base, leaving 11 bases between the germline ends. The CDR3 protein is CASSLKGQSNYGYTF. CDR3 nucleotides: TGTGCCAGCAGCTTGAAGGGGCAGAGTAACTATGGCTACACCTTC.

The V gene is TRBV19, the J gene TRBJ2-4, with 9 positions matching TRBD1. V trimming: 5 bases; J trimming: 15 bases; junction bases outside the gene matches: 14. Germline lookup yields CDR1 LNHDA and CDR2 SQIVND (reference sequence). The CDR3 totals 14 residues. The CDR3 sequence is CASSVGQGRVKRYF. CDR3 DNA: TGTGCCAGTAGTGTAGGACAGGGGCGGGTAAAGAGGTACTTC.

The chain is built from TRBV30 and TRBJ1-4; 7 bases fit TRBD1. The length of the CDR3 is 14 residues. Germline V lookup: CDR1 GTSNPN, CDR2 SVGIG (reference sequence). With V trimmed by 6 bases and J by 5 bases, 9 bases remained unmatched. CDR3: CACGRTGLNEKLFF. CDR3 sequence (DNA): TGTGCCTGCGGAAGGACAGGTTTAAATGAAAAACTGTTTTTT.

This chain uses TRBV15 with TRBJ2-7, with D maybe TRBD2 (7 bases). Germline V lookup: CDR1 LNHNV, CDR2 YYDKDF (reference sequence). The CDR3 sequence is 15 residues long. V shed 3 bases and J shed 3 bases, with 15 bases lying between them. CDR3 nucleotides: TGTGCCACCAGCAGGGTCCCGGGGGGCGTCTACGAGCAGTACTTC. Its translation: CATSRVPGGVYEQYF.

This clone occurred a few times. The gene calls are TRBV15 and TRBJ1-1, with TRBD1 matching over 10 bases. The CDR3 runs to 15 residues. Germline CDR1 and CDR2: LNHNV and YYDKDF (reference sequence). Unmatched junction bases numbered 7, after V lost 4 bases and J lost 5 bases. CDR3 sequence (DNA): TGTGCCACCAGCACAGCAGACAGGGGGCGGACTGAAGCTTTCTTT. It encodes CATSTADRGRTEAFF.

CDR3 sequence (DNA): TGTGCCAGCAGCTACGTCCGGGACAGGATCCACGAGCAGTACTTC. It codes for CASSYVRDRIHEQYF. The chain is built from TRBV7-2 and TRBJ2-5, with 8 positions matching TRBD1. The J call could be wrong; TRBJ2-7 is a better fit for the DNA end. The CDR3 is made up of 15 amino acids. Germline assignment: CDR1 SGHTA and CDR2 FQGNSA.

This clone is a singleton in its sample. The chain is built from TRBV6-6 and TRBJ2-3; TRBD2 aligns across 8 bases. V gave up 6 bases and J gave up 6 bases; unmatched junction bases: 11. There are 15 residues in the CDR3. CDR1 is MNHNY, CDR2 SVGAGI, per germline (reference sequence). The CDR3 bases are TGTGCCAGCAGGGGTCTAGCGGGCGGGGGGGATACGCAGTATTTT. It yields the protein CASRGLAGGGDTQYF.

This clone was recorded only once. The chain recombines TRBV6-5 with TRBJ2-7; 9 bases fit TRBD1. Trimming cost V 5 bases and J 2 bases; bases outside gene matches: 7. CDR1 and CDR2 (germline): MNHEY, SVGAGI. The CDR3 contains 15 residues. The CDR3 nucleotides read TGTGCCAGCAGTCCCGGACAGGGGCAGACCTACGAGCAGTACTTC. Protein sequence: CASSPGQGQTYEQYF.

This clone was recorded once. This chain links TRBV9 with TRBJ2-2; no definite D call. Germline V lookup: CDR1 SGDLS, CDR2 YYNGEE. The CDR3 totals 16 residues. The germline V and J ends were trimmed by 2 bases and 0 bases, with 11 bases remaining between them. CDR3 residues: CASSVDSNANTGELFF. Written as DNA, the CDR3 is TGTGCCAGCAGCGTTGACTCTAACGCGAACACCGGGGAGCTGTTTTTT.

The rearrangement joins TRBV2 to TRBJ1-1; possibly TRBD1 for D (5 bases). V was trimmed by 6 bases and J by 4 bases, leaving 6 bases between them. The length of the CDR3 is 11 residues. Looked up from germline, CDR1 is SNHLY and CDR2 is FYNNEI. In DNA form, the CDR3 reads TGTGCCAGCAGCAGGGTCACTGAAGCTTTCTTT. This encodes CASSRVTEAFF.

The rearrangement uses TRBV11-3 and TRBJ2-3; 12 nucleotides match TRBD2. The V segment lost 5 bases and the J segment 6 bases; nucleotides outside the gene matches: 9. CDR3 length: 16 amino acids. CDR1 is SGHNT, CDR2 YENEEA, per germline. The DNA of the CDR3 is TGTGCCAGCAGCCCAGGGACTAGCGGGCGGCCGGATACGCAGTATTTT. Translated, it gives CASSPGTSGRPDTQYF.

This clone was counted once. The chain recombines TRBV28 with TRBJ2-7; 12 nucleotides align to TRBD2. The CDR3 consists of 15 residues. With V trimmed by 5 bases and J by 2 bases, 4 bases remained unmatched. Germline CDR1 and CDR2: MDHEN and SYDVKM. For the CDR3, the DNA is TGTGCCAGCAGTCCCGGACTAGCGGGGCCCTACGAGCAGTACTTC. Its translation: CASSPGLAGPYEQYF.

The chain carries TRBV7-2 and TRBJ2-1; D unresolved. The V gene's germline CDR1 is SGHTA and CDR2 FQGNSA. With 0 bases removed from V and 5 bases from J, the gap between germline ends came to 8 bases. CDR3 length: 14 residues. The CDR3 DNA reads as TGTGCCAGCAGCTTAGCGAACTATGACAATGAGCAGTTCTTC. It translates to CASSLANYDNEQFF.

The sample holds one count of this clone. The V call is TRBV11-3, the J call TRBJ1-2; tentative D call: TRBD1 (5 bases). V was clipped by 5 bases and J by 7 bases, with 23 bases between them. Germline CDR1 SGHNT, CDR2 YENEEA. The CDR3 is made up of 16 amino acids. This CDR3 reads CASSPGVRGQEVGYTF. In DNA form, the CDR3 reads TGTGCCAGCAGCCCGGGGGTCAGAGGCCAGGAGGTTGGCTACACCTTC.

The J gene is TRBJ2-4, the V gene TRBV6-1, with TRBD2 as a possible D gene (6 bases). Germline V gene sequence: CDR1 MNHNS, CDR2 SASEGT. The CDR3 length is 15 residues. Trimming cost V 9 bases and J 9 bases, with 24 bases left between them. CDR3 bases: TGTGCCAGTTCTCCGGGGGACGGGGGATCGAGCATTCAGTACTTC. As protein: CASSPGDGGSSIQYF.

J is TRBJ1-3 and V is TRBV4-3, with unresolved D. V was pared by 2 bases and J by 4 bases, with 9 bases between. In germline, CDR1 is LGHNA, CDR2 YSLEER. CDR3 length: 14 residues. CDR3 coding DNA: TGCGCCAGCAGCCAAACCCCGGGGGGAAACACCATATATTTT. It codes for CASSQTPGGNTIYF.

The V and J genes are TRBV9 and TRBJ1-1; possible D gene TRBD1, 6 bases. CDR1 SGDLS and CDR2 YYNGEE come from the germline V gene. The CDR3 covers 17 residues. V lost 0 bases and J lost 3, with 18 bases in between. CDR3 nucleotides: TGTGCCAGCAGCGTAGATATGGAAGGGGGACCCCACACTGAAGCTTTCTTT. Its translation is CASSVDMEGGPHTEAFF. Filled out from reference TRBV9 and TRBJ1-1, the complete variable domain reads DSGVTQTPKHLITATGQRVTLRCSPRSGDLSVYWYQQSLDQGLQFLIQYYNGEERAKGNILERFSAQQFPDLHSELNLSSLELGDSALYFCASSVDMEGGPHTEAFFGQGTRLTVV.

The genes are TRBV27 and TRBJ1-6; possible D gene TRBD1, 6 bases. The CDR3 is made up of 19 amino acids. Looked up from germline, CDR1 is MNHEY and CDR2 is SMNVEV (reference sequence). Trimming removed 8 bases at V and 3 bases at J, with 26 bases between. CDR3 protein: CASPRGSSAGPIYNSPLHF. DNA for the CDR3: TGTGCCAGCCCCAGGGGATCGAGTGCCGGCCCCATCTATAATTCACCCCTCCACTTT.